This TCR beta chain was captured in a study of T cells in Graves' hyperthyroidism and ophthalmopathy. The CDR3 regions of TCR beta were amplified from RNA transcripts. The HTBI primer set served for first-round RT-PCR of the TCR CDR3. One entry per CDR3 protein results from TCRdb running MiXCR on the multiplex PCR reads. This sample has a few hundred thousand distinct CDR3 sequences, with over 15% found just once. Stable Graves' hyperthyroidism meant no ophthalmopathy progression within 18 months. Hyperthyroidism, newly diagnosed and lasting under 2 months, affected patients aged 18 to 65. This clonotype was recorded at least ten times. Its antigen remains unknown. The V and J ends lost 8 bases and 0 bases respectively, with 13 bases between them. The CDR3 contains 14 residues. The germline V gene encodes CDR1 SGHTA and CDR2 FQGTGA. Whole-study results and caveats: Among clonotypes expanded in thyroid above 0.001, most were also found in blood.

V and J are TRBV7-3 and TRBJ1-1; D not certain. This clonotype originated in a woman under 30 with Graves' hyperthyroidism. Sequenced material: blood. CDR3 in amino acids: CASRLAAVNTEAFF. CDR3 coding DNA: TGTGCCAGCCGTTTGGCGGCCGTGAACACTGAAGCTTTCTTT.